These T cell receptor beta chains were read from a single sample in a study of blood T cell repertoires in COVID-19. Assay used: immunoSEQ multiplex PCR; TCRdb lists only in-frame clones, some missing. Here the sample spans some 270,000 clones, 85% to 90% being singletons. Sequenced material: PBMCs or T cells enriched from blood (not recorded which). The origin of the receptors is a woman aged 30 to 39 with acute COVID-19. Both conserved end residues are part of each CDR3. The D gene is left open where the match is weak. The listing skips clone size in some rows; elsewhere it reads once, few, many or a size class.

few	TRBV4-3	TRBJ1-1	.	CASSPEGVRGNTEAFF	TGCGCCAGCAGCCCAGAAGGGGTCAGGGGGAACACTGAAGCTTTCTTT
.	TRBV7-9	TRBJ2-1	.	CASSSVGEVRGHEQFF	TGTGCCAGCAGCTCCGTGGGGGAGGTGAGGGGACATGAGCAGTTCTTC
.	TRBV28	TRBJ1-1	.	CASSITLDEYTEAFF	TGTGCCAGCAGCATTACGTTAGATGAGTACACTGAAGCTTTCTTT
few	TRBV6-5	TRBJ1-6	.	CASSYDRYNSPLHF	TGTGCCAGCAGCTACGACAGATATAATTCACCCCTCCACTTT
.	TRBV19	TRBJ1-6	TRBD1	CATDPGQGFSPLHF	TGTGCCACCGACCCAGGACAGGGCTTTTCACCCCTCCACTTT
.	TRBV28	TRBJ1-2	TRBD1	CASSLLWQGASSGYTF	TGTGCCAGCAGTTTATTATGGCAGGGGGCTTCTAGTGGCTACACCTTC
few	TRBV5-4	TRBJ2-3	.	CASSPMAVTDTQYF	TGTGCCAGCAGCCCAATGGCAGTGACAGATACGCAGTATTTT
.	TRBV7-2	TRBJ2-3	TRBD2	CASSLAFPALAGSTDTQYF	TGTGCCAGCAGCTTAGCGTTTCCGGCGCTAGCGGGGTCCACAGATACGCAGTATTTT
.	TRBV4-1	TRBJ1-4	TRBD1	CASSSVPGQGGDEKLFF	TGCGCCAGCAGCTCCGTCCCGGGACAGGGGGGGGATGAAAAACTGTTTTTT
once	TRBV18	TRBJ1-6	.	CASSPSQRSGKSYNSPLHF	TGTGCCAGCTCACCCTCTCAACGATCAGGGAAGTCCTATAATTCACCCCTCCACTTT
.	TRBV18	TRBJ2-5	.	CASSPASGETQYF	TGTGCCAGCTCACCCGCCTCCGGAGAGACCCAGTACTTC
.	TRBV11-2	TRBJ2-7	TRBD2	CASSSLSGRASYEQYF	TGTGCCAGCAGCTCCCTTAGCGGGAGGGCATCCTACGAGCAGTACTTC
.	TRBV9	TRBJ2-4	.	CASSVEGDIQYF	TGTGCCAGCAGCGTAGAGGGGGACATTCAGTACTTC
once	TRBV10-3	TRBJ2-3	.	CAIRPGDTDTQYF	TGTGCCATCAGGCCGGGAGACACAGATACGCAGTATTTT
.	TRBV5-6	TRBJ2-3	TRBD1	CASSLRAGGPDTQYF	TGTGCCAGCAGCTTGAGGGCAGGGGGCCCGGATACGCAGTATTTT
.	TRBV10-3	TRBJ2-2	TRBD2	CAIMTSGRTGELFF	TGTGCCATCATGACTAGCGGGAGAACCGGGGAGCTGTTTTTT
.	TRBV5-1	TRBJ2-2	TRBD2	CASSLAGTSGSPGELFF	TGCGCCAGCAGCTTGGCCGGGACTAGCGGGAGTCCCGGGGAGCTGTTTTTT
once	TRBV5-1	TRBJ2-3	TRBD2	CASTPGRGSDTQYF	TGCGCCAGCACCCCCGGGAGGGGGTCAGATACGCAGTATTTT
.	TRBV5-5	TRBJ2-7	.	CASSLGAQSGSYEQYF	TGTGCCAGCAGCTTGGGGGCCCAATCGGGGTCCTACGAGCAGTACTTC
.	TRBV7-9	TRBJ2-3	TRBD1	CASSEGQGESTDTQYF	TGTGCCAGCAGCGAGGGACAGGGGGAGAGCACAGATACGCAGTATTTT
.	TRBV28	TRBJ1-1	.	CASSLVLTRGAFF	TGTGCCAGCAGTTTGGTACTGACTCGGGGAGCTTTCTTT
.	TRBV5-4	TRBJ2-1	TRBD2	CASSPGGAGFSYNEQFF	TGTGCCAGCAGCCCGGGGGGAGCGGGATTCTCCTACAATGAGCAGTTCTTC
once	TRBV6-4	TRBJ2-1	TRBD2	CASSETSVYNEQFF	TGTGCCAGCAGTGAGACTAGCGTGTACAATGAGCAGTTCTTC
few	TRBV29-1	TRBJ2-4	TRBD2	CSVVSGRATKNIQYF	TGCAGCGTTGTAAGCGGGAGGGCCACCAAAAACATTCAGTACTTC
.	TRBV5-1	TRBJ2-7	.	CASSPGGYEQYF	TGCGCCAGCAGCCCTGGAGGCTACGAGCAGTACTTC
.	TRBV9	TRBJ2-3	TRBD1	CASSVDQGVGDTQYF	TGTGCCAGCAGCGTAGATCAGGGGGTGGGAGATACGCAGTATTTT
.	TRBV7-9	TRBJ2-7	TRBD2	CASSLMASGRDEQYF	TGTGCCAGCAGCTTAATGGCTAGCGGGAGGGACGAGCAGTACTTC
.	TRBV29-1	TRBJ2-5	TRBD1	CSVRAGGVEETQYF	TGCAGCGTTAGGGCAGGGGGAGTAGAAGAGACCCAGTACTTC
.	TRBV18	TRBJ1-1	.	CASSPREVGDTEAFF	TGTGCCAGCTCACCTCGGGAAGTTGGGGACACTGAAGCTTTCTTT
.	TRBV4-3	TRBJ2-7	TRBD1	CASSQGLGQGSYEQYF	TGCGCCAGCAGCCAAGGGCTGGGACAGGGATCCTACGAGCAGTACTTC
.	TRBV14	TRBJ1-2	TRBD1	CASSHRTGARLSTNTLDGYTF	TGTGCCAGCAGCCATCGGACAGGGGCCCGACTCTCCACAAATACTCTGGATGGCTACACCTTC
.	TRBV3-1/TRBV3-2	TRBJ2-1	.	CASSQGEGGDLLNEQFF	TGTGCCAGCAGCCAAGGGGAAGGGGGGGATCTGTTAAATGAGCAGTTCTTC
.	TRBV21-1	TRBJ1-6	.	CATPRGIVDGTTDNSPLHF	TGTGCCACTCCGAGGGGCATTGTCGACGGGACTACGGATAATTCACCCCTCCACTTT
.	TRBV13	TRBJ2-1	.	CASSGDSNEQFF	TGTGCCAGCAGCGGCGACAGCAATGAGCAGTTCTTC
.	TRBV4-2	TRBJ1-3	.	CASRLGLAVGNTIYF	TGTGCCAGCAGACTGGGGCTCGCAGTTGGAAACACCATATATTTT
.	TRBV24-1	TRBJ2-7	.	CATSASGETYEQYF	TGTGCCACCAGTGCCTCAGGGGAAACCTACGAGCAGTACTTC
.	TRBV28	TRBJ2-1	TRBD2	CASSSGGGGNYNEQFF	TGTGCCAGCAGTTCTGGGGGGGGAGGGAACTACAATGAGCAGTTCTTC
.	TRBV13	TRBJ2-3	TRBD1	CASSQTTGGVDTQYF	TGTGCCAGCAGCCAAACGACAGGGGGCGTAGATACGCAGTATTTT
.	TRBV1	TRBJ2-3	.	CTSSQEDRGGTDTQYF	TGCACCAGCAGCCAAGAGGACAGGGGGGGTACAGATACGCAGTATTTT
.	TRBV28	TRBJ2-1	TRBD1	CASSLPGTDYNEQFF	TGTGCCAGCAGTTTACCCGGGACAGACTACAATGAGCAGTTCTTC
.	TRBV7-6	TRBJ2-3	.	CASSPRSGRGLENTQYF	TGTGCCAGCAGCCCAAGATCGGGGCGGGGGCTCGAGAATACGCAGTATTTT
once	TRBV5-6	TRBJ1-1	.	CASSLDGRNTEAFF	TGTGCCAGCAGCTTGGACGGTCGGAACACTGAAGCTTTCTTT
.	TRBV7-2	TRBJ1-6	.	CASSLVLNSPLHF	TGTGCCAGCAGCTTAGTCCTTAATTCACCCCTCCACTTT
once	TRBV19	TRBJ1-5	.	CASSMSGDQPQHF	TGTGCCAGTAGTATGTCAGGGGATCAGCCCCAGCATTTT
.	TRBV4-3	TRBJ1-4	.	CASSHLLATNEKLFF	TGCGCCAGCAGCCATCTACTTGCAACTAATGAAAAACTGTTTTTT